One and the same sample provided the 6 T cell receptor beta chains below, sequenced in a study of T cells in Graves' hyperthyroidism and ophthalmopathy. Researchers took RNA transcripts and amplified the TCR beta CDR3 regions from them. During a first-round RT-PCR of the TCR CDR3, the HTBI primer set was used. TCRdb reanalysed the multiplex PCR reads using MiXCR and keeps one entry per CDR3 protein. This repertoire shows 350,000 or so distinct CDR3 sequences, around 23% found once; its top ten account for around half. The sequencing input was blood. These receptors were obtained from a woman aged 45 to 65 with Graves' hyperthyroidism.

This chain uses TRBV12-3 or TRBV12-4 with TRBJ2-1; D is uncertain. Trimming cost V 5 bases and J 5 bases, with 13 bases left between them. The CDR3 is 14 amino acids. The CDR3 DNA follows: TGTGCCAGCAGTGGACCGAACTTAAACAATGAGCAGTTCTTC. Amino acids: CASSGPNLNNEQFF.

Ten or more counts support this clonotype. The chain carries TRBV30 and TRBJ1-1; 10 bases match TRBD1. CDR1 and CDR2 from the germline V gene are GTSNPN and SVGIG (reference sequence). The CDR3 extends over 13 amino acids. V trimming: 4 bases; J trimming: 10 bases; junction bases outside the gene matches: 9. As DNA, the CDR3 is TGTGCCTGGACCCATTGGGGACAGGGGAGAGCTTTCTTT. It yields the protein CAWTHWGQGRAFF.

This clonotype was recorded at least ten times. A read error is possible here, since a much larger clone lies one base away. The V and J genes are TRBV5-1 and TRBJ1-1; no firm D call. The CDR3 length is 13 residues. CDR1 is SGHRS and CDR2 is YFSETQ in the germline V gene. V gave up 1 base and J gave up 6 bases, with 10 bases separating them. This CDR3 reads CASSLRPRAEAFF. The CDR3, as DNA: TGCGCCAGCAGCTTGAGGCCCCGAGCTGAAGCTTTCTTT.

This clonotype is a singleton in its sample. J is TRBJ2-7 and V is TRBV6-2 or TRBV6-3; either TRBD1 or TRBD2 may fit D (6 bases each). This CDR3 contains 18 residues. V was clipped by 5 bases and J by 0 bases, with 23 bases between them. Germline V gene sequence: CDR1 MNHEY, CDR2 SVGEGT. The CDR3 DNA sequence: TGTGCCAGCAGTCCCTTAGGAATTAGCGGACAGAGCTCCTACGAGCAGTACTTC. It specifies CASSPLGISGQSSYEQYF.

Only a few counts were recorded for this clonotype. V is TRBV7-9 and J is TRBJ2-3, with 12 bases aligning to TRBD2. CDR3 length equals 16 residues. V shed 5 bases, J shed 4 bases, and the junction held 7 bases outside the gene matches. Germline V gene lookup returns CDR1 SEHNR and CDR2 FQNEAQ (reference sequence). CDR3 amino acids: CASSHATSGGADTQYF. CDR3 coding DNA: TGTGCCAGCAGCCATGCGACTAGCGGGGGCGCAGATACGCAGTATTTT.

The table lists this clonotype with many counts. The chain has TRBV12-3 or TRBV12-4 and TRBJ1-2; TRBD1 agrees at 8 bases. V trimming: 6 bases; J trimming: 7 bases; junction bases outside the gene matches: 7. There are 13 residues in the CDR3. The CDR3 loop reads CASRQQGDRGYTF. In DNA form, the CDR3 reads TGTGCCAGCAGGCAACAGGGGGATCGTGGCTACACCTTC.